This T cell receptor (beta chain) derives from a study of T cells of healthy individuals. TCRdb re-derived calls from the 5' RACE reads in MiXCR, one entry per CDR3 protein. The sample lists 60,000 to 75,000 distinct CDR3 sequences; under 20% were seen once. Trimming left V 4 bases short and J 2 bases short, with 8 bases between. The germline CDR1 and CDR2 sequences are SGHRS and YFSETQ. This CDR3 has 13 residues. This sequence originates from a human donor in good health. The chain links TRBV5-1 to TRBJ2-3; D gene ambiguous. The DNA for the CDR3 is TGCGCCAGCAGCCCGGACCCCACAGATACGCAGTATTTT. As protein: CASSPDPTDTQYF.